The source of this T cell receptor (beta chain) is a study of T cell repertoires in cytomegalovirus infection. TCRdb reanalysed the reads using MiXCR and keeps one entry per CDR3 protein. The table records over 100,000 distinct CDR3 sequences, about 9.5% of them present only once. Regarding the study as a whole: Public TCR beta family frequency separated CMV-and-HLA carriers, including in an independent cohort.

Regarding this clonotype: Its specificity is unknown.

This CDR3 is 14 amino acids long. Trimming removed 5 bases at V and 1 base at J, with 11 bases between. Germline V gene data show CDR1 as MNHEY and CDR2 as SMNVEV (reference sequence). This TCR came from a human donor in good health (CMV status not recorded). Some clones in this sample may be carry-over from other donors' samples. The V call is TRBV27, the J call TRBJ2-5; D unresolved. The specimen sequenced was PBMCs, sequenced either directly or after in vitro stimulation (not recorded which). CDR3 sequence reads: CASSPYIPQETQYF. CDR3 bases: TGTGCCAGCAGTCCGTATATCCCCCAAGAGACCCAGTACTTC.